This T cell receptor beta chain was observed in a study of OX40 agonist ivuxolimab in advanced cancers. About the investigation overall: Ivuxolimab was an agonistic, fully human IgG2 monoclonal antibody directed against OX40 (CD134), a costimulatory receptor. Intravenous ivuxolimab was administered to patients every 2 weeks at six dose levels: 0.01, 0.1, 0.3, 1.5, 3 and 10 mg/kg. Peripheral TCRbeta sequencing was intended to test whether TCR sequence diversity was altered and clonal T-cell expansion was caused by ivuxolimab. In the dose-escalation cohort, more than 75% of patients were male, and the mean age was approximately 60 years, with a range of about 23 to 90. The monotherapy dose-escalation portion (N of about 47 patients) of the phase I ivuxolimab trial is reported in the paper. Patients were allowed to have had prior anti-PD-1, anti-PD-L1 or anti-CTLA-4 therapy, and roughly two fifths of the dose-escalation patients had been treated with checkpoint inhibitors. Partial responses occurred in three dose-escalation patients: two with cutaneous melanoma and one with hepatocellular carcinoma. Of the approximately 54 dose-escalation patients, hepatocellular carcinoma was present in roughly 19, melanoma in roughly 15, renal cell carcinoma in 9 and head and neck cancer in 9. Here is what the overall study found, with its caveats: At doses of 0.1 to 3.0 mg/kg, clonal expansion of both CD4+ and CD8+ blood T cells was observed from baseline to week 6. In the 0.1-3.0 mg/kg groups, partial responders were among the patients with the lowest normalized peripheral clonal expansion, particularly in CD8+ T cells. Antigen specificity was not determined for the clonally expanded peripheral T cells. After ivuxolimab, CD8+ T cells had more expanded clones than CD4+ T cells on average. Low levels of normalized T-cell clonal expansion were also seen in some patients who did not respond.

A distance of 13 bases separates the germline ends of V and J, which lose 6 bases and 1 base respectively. The CDR1 and CDR2 encoded by the germline V gene are MNHEY and SVGAGI. The CDR3 covers 15 residues, taking in both the cysteine and the phenylalanine. Only the CDR3 portion is preserved as DNA: 45 bases, with reading frame beginning at the first base. This clone was seen just once. Which antigen it targets is not known. There are no base qualities to consult, and no much larger clone falls within one base. For sequencing of the TCRbeta CDR3 region, genomic DNA was extracted from the sorted cells. TCRbeta CDR3 regions were sequenced using the immunoSEQ Assay. As stored in TCRdb, this immuneACCESS dataset retains in-frame rearrangements with V and J assigned. A fraction of the clones does not appear; measured against another copy, unresolved V genes explain less than half of the discrepancy, and the remainder lacks a known reason. The sample contains roughly 140,000 clones, 85% to 95% of them found a single time. The ten most abundant clones make up under 0.4% of the sample.

The trial excluded patients who had a history of autoimmune disease or were on systemic immunosuppression. Peripheral blood for TCR sequencing was drawn from every dose cohort at baseline, at cycle 4 day 1 and at cycle 7 day 1. The samples were taken from a phase I, first-in-human, multicenter, open-label dose-escalation trial of ivuxolimab. Adults with locally advanced or metastatic melanoma, renal cell, hepatocellular, or head and neck squamous cell carcinoma were enrolled in the trial. Before TCR sequencing, CD4+ T cells and CD8+ T cells from peripheral blood were sorted into separate populations.

The source material was CD4+ or CD8+ T cells sorted from blood, sampled in a trial of the OX40 agonist ivuxolimab. The sequence is built from TRBV6-5 and TRBJ1-5; TRBD1 is a possible D gene, resting on 6 matching bases. The sequence was obtained from an adult with an advanced solid tumor such as melanoma, head and neck, liver or kidney cancer. The CDR3 in this case is CASRASGASNQPQHF. The nucleotide sequence is TGTGCCAGCAGAGCGTCAGGGGCGAGCAATCAGCCCCAGCATTTT.